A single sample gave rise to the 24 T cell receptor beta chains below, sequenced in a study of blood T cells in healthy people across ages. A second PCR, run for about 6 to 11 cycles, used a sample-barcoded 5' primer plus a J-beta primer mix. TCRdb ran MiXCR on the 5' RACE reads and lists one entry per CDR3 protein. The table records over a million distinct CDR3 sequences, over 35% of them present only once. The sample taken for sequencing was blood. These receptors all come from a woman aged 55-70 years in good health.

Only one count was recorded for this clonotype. CDR3 amino acids: CASSQGAWSSYEQYF. In DNA form, the CDR3 reads TGTGCCAGCAGCCAAGGGGCATGGAGCTCCTACGAGCAGTACTTC. V usage is TRBV14 and J usage is TRBJ2-7, with D uncertain. CDR3 size: 15 residues. Germline V gene data show CDR1 as SGHDN and CDR2 as FVKESK. Trimming stripped 1 base from V and 0 bases from J, with 10 bases between.

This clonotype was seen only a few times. Here the CDR3 reads CSGPSGTTDTQYF. For the CDR3, the DNA is TGCAGTGGGCCTAGCGGGACCACAGATACGCAGTATTTT. This chain connects TRBV20-1 to TRBJ2-3, with 9 nucleotides matching TRBD2. The junction had 4 bases not matched to a gene; V was cut back by 7 bases and J by 2 bases. This CDR3 region has 13 residues. The germline CDR1 and CDR2 sequences are DFQATT and SNEGSKA (reference sequence).

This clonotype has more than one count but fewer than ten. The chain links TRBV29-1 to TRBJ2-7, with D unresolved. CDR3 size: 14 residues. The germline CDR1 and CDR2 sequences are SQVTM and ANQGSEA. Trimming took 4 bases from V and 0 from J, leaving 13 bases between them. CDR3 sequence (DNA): TGCAGCGTTGGGAGCCAGCGAAGCTCCTACGAGCAGTACTTC. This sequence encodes CSVGSQRSSYEQYF.

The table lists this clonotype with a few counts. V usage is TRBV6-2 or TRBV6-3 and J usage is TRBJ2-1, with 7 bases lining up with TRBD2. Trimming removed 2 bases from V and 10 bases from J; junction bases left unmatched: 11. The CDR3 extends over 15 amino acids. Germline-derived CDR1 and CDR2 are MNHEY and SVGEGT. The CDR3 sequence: CASSYLGRAIEEQFF. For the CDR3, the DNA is TGTGCCAGCAGTTACCTGGGGAGGGCCATCGAGGAGCAGTTCTTC.

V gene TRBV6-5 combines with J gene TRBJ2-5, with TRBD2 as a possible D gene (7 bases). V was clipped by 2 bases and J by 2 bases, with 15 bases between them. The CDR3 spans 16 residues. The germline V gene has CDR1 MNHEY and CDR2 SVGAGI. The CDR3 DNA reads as TGTGCCAGCAGTTACAGGGGGGGACGACTACAAGAGACCCAGTACTTC. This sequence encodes CASSYRGGRLQETQYF.

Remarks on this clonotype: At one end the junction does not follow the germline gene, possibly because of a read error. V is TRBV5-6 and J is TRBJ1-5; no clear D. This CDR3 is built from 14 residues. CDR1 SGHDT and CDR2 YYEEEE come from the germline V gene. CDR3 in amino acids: CAGSLWMLGQPQHF. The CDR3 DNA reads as TGTGCCGGCAGCTTGTGGATGCTCGGGCAGCCCCAGCATTTT.

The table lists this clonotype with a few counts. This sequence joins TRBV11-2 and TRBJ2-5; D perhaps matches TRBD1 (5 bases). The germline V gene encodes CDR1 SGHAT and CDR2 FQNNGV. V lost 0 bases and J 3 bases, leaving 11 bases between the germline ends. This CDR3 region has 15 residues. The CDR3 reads CASSLEGSREETQYF. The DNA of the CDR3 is TGTGCCAGCAGCTTAGAAGGTAGCAGGGAAGAGACCCAGTACTTC.

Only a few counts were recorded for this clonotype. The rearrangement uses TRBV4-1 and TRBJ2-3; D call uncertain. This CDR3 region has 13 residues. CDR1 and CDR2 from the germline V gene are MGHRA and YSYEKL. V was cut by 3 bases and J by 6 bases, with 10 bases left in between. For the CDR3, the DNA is TGCGCCAGCAGCCACCCCGAGCTGGATACGCAGTATTTT. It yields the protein CASSHPELDTQYF.

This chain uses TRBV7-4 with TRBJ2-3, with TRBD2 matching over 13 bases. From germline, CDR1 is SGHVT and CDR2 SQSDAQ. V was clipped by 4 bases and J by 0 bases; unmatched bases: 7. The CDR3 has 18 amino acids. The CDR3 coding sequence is TGTGCCAGCAGCTCAGGGACTAGCGGGATGAATAGCACAGATACGCAGTATTTT. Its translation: CASSSGTSGMNSTDTQYF.

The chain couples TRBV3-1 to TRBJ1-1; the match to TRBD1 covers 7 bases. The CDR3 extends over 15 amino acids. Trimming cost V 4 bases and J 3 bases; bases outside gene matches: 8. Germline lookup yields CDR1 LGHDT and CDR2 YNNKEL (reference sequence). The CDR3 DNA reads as TGTGCCAGCAGCCTTCGCCTAGGGGGCGACACTGAAGCTTTCTTT. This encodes CASSLRLGGDTEAFF.

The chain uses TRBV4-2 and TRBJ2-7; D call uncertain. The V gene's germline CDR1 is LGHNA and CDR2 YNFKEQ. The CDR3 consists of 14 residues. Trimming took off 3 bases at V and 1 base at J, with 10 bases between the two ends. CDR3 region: CASSHLEQSYEQYF. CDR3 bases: TGTGCCAGCAGCCACCTAGAGCAGTCCTACGAGCAGTACTTC.

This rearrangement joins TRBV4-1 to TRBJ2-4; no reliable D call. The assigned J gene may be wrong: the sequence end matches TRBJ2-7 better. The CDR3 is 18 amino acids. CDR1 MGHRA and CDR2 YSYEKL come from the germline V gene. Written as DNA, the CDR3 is TGCGCCAGCAGCCAAGGTGGGGAACGCTGGCAGAAGAGATACGAGCAGTACTTC. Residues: CASSQGGERWQKRYEQYF.

The CDR3 nucleotides read TGCAGTGCTAGAAAGTCCGGGACAAATAAAGAGACCCAGTACTTC. Translation gives CSARKSGTNKETQYF. The chain carries TRBV20-1 and TRBJ2-4, with a tentative D call TRBD1 (6 bases). The end of the DNA is better explained by TRBJ2-5, so the J call may be wrong. There are 15 residues in the CDR3. The V gene's germline CDR1 is DFQATT and CDR2 SNEGSKA (reference sequence).

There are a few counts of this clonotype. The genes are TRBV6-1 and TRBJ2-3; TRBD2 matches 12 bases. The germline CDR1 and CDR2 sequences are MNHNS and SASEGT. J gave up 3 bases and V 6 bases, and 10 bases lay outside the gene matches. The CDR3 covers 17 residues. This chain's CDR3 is CASSGLAGSVSTDTQYF. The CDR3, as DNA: TGTGCCAGCAGCGGACTAGCGGGAAGTGTTTCGACAGATACGCAGTATTTT.

The CDR3 coding sequence is TGCGCCAGCAGCAATCCATCCTACGAGCAGTACTTC. Translation: CASSNPSYEQYF. The gene calls are TRBV4-1 and TRBJ2-7, with D hard to call. The germline V gene has CDR1 MGHRA and CDR2 YSYEKL. Trimming took 5 bases from V and 1 from J, leaving 6 bases between them. The CDR3 contains 12 residues.

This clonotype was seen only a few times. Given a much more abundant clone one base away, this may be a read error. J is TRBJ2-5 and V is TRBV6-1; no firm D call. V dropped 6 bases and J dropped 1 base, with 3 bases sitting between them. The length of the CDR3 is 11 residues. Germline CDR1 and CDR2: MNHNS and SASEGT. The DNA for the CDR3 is TGTGCCAGCAGGCGCCAAGAGACCCAGTACTTC. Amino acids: CASRRQETQYF.

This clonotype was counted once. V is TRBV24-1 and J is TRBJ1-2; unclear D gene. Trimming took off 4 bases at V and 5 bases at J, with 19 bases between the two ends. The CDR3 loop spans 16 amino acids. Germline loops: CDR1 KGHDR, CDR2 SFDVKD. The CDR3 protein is CATSDPTRQGIYGYTF. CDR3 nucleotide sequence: TGTGCCACCAGTGACCCAACGCGGCAAGGGATATATGGCTACACCTTC.

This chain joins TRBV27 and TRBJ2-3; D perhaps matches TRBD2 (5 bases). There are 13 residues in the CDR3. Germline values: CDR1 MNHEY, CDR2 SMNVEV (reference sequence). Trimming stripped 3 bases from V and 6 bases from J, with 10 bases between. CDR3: CASSFRDGDTQYF. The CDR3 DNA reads TGTGCCAGCAGTTTCCGGGATGGGGATACGCAGTATTTT.

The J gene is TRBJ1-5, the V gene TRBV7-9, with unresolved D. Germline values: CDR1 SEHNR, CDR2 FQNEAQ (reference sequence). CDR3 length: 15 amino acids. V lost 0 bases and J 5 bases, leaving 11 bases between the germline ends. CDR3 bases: TGTGCCAGCAGCTTAGCAGTAGGGAGGGATCAGCCCCAGCATTTT. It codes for CASSLAVGRDQPQHF.

CDR3 amino acids: CASSQGLATEQFF. CDR3 DNA sequence: TGTGCCAGCAGCCAAGGACTAGCGACTGAGCAGTTCTTC. V and J are TRBV3-1 and TRBJ2-1, with TRBD2 matching over 8 bases. Trimming at V came to 1 base and at J to 9 bases, leaving 2 bases not matched to a gene. This CDR3 has 13 amino acids. Germline values: CDR1 LGHDT, CDR2 YNNKEL (reference sequence).

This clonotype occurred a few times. In nucleotides, the CDR3 is TGTGCCTCCGGCGTCCCCGAGCAGTACTTC. Protein sequence: CASGVPEQYF. The J gene is TRBJ2-7, the V gene TRBV12-5; unclear D gene. Germline-derived CDR1 and CDR2 are LGHNT and FRNRAP. This CDR3 comprises 10 residues.

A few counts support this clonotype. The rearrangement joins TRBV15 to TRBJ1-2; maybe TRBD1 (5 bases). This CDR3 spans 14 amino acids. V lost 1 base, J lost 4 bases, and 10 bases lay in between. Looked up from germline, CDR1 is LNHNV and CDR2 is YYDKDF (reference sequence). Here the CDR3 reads CATSRGAGTYGYTF. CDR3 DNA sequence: TGTGCCACCAGCAGAGGTGCAGGGACCTATGGCTACACCTTC.

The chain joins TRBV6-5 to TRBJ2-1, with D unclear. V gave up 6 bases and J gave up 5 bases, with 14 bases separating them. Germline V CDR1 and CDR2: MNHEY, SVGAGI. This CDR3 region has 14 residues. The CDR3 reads CASSLSDSNNEQFF. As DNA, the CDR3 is TGTGCCAGCAGCCTCTCGGATTCTAACAATGAGCAGTTCTTC.

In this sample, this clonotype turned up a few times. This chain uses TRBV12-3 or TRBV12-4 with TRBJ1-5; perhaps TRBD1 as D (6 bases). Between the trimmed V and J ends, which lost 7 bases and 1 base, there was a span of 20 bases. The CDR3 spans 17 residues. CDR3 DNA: TGTGCCAGCAACTCCATAGGAGGGGGAGACAGCAATCAGCCCCAGCATTTT. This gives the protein CASNSIGGGDSNQPQHF.